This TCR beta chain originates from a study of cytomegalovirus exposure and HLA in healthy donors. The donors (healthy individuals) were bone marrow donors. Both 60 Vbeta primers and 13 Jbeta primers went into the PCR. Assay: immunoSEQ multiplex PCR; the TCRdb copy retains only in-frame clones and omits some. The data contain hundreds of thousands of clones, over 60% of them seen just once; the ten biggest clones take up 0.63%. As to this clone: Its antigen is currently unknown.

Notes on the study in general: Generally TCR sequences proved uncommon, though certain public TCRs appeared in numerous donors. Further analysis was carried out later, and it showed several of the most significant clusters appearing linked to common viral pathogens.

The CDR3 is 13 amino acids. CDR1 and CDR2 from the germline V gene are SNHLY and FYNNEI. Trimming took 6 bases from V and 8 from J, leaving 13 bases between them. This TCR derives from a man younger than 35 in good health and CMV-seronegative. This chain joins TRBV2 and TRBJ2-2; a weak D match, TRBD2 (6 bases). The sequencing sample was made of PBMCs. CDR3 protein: CASRTRGGGELFF. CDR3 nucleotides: TGTGCCAGCAGGACTAGGGGAGGTGGGGAGCTGTTTTTT.